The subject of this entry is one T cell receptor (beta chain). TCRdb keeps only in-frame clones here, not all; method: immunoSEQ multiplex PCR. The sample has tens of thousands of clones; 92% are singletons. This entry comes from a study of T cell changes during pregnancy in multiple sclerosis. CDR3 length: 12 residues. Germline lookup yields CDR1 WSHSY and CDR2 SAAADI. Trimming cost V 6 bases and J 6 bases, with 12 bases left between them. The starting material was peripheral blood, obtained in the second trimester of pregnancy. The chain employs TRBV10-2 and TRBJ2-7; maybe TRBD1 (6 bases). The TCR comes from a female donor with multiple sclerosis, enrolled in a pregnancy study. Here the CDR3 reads CASSTGLVEQYF. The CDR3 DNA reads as TGCGCCAGCAGCACAGGGTTGGTCGAGCAGTACTTC.